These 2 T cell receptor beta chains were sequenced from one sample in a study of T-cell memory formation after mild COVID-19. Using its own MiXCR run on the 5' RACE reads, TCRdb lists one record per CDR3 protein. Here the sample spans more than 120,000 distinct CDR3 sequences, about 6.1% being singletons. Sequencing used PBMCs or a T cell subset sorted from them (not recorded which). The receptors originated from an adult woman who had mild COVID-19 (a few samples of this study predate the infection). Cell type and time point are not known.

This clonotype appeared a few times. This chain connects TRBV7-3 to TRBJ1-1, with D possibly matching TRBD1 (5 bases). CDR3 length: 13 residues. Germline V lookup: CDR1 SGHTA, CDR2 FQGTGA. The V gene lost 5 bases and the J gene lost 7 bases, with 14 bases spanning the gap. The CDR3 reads CASSPGTTSEAFF. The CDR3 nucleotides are TGTGCCAGCAGCCCAGGGACCACCAGTGAAGCTTTCTTT.

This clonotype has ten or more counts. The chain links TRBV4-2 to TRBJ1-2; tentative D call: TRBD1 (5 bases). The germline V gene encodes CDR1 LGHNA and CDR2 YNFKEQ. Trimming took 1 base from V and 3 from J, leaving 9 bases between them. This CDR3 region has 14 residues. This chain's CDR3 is CASSQAGADYGYTF. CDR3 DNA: TGTGCCAGCAGCCAAGCCGGGGCCGACTATGGCTACACCTTC.